A single T cell receptor (beta chain) is shown here with its context. Antigen: not known. Generated by immunoSEQ multiplex PCR, the TCRdb table keeps only in-frame clones and is missing some. The table lists more than 70,000 clones, roughly four fifths of them singletons, with roughly 0.44% in the top ten. The sample comes from a study of OX40 agonist ivuxolimab in advanced cancers. About the study: Those treated in dose escalation had hepatocellular carcinoma, melanoma, renal cell cancer or head and neck cancer.

Points from the study as a whole: There were, on average, more expanded clones in CD8+ T cells than in CD4+.

V was clipped by 3 bases and J by 3 bases, with 9 bases between them. Per germline, CDR1 SGHNT and CDR2 YYREEE (reference sequence). The CDR3 has 13 residues. Peripheral blood came from all dose cohorts at three timepoints. This TCR came from an adult with an advanced solid tumor such as melanoma, head and neck, liver or kidney cancer. The sample here was CD4+ or CD8+ T cells sorted from blood, taken in a trial of the OX40 agonist ivuxolimab. V usage is TRBV5-4 and J usage is TRBJ1-1; D remains unclear. The CDR3 is CASSSQVDTEAFF. The CDR3 DNA follows: TGTGCCAGCAGCTCCCAGGTAGACACTGAAGCTTTCTTT.